This entry describes one T cell receptor (beta chain). Its antigen is unknown. Trimming stripped 1 base from V and 4 bases from J, with 10 bases between. The CDR3 is made up of 14 amino acids. From germline, CDR1 is SGHTA and CDR2 FQGNSA. The sample originates from a study of human T cells and chemical hapten exposure. Study-level background: The scalp of each patient received a weekly diphenylcyclopropenone dose for the full roughly 26-week study.

TCRdb analysed the RACE reads with MiXCR anew, one entry per CDR3 protein. Here the sample spans about 40,000 distinct CDR3 sequences, about 11% being singletons. Study-level points and caveats: PT1 expanded TCR counts and patch test score were linked, and their correlation was positive. TCRs exceeding 1 in 1000 frequency stayed unchanged with DPC sensitization. While controls formed fewer of them, expanded TCRs formed significantly more large CDR3 similarity clusters.

The sample's time point: pre-sensitization, week 0. This sample's treatment: therapeutic diphenylcyclopropenone sensitization with weekly scalp DPC. V usage is TRBV7-2 and J usage is TRBJ1-2; D is undetermined. This TCR derives from a man aged 25-45 years with alopecia areata. Some clones in this sample may be carry-over from other donors' samples. Specimen: whole blood, collected in connection with sensitization to the hapten diphenylcyclopropenone (DPC). The CDR3 bases are TGTGCCAGCAGCTTAGGGGCCACTAGCTATGGCTACACCTTC. It codes for CASSLGATSYGYTF.